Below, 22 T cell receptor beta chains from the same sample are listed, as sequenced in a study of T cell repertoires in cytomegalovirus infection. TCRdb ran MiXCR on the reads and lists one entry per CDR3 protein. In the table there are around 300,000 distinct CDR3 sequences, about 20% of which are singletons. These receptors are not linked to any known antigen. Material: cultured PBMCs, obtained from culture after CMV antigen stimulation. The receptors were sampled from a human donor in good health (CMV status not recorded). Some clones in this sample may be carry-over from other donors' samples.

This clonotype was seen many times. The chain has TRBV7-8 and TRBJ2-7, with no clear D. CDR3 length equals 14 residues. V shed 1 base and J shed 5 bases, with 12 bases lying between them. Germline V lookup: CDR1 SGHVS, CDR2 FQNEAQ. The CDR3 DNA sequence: TGTGCCAGCAGCTTAGGGGTCATAGGAGACGAGCAGTACTTC. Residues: CASSLGVIGDEQYF. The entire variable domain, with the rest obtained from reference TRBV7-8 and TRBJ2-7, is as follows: GAGVSQSPRYKVAKRGQDVALRCDPISGHVSLFWYQQALGQGPEFLTYFQNEAQLDKSGLPSDRFFAERPEGSVSTLKIQRTQQEDSAVYLCASSLGVIGDEQYFGPGTRLTVT.

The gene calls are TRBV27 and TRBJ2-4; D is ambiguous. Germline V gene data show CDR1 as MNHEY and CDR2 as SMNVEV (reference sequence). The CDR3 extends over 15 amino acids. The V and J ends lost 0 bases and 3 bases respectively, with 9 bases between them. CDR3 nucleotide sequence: TGTGCCAGCAGTTTATCGCTGGTGGGCAAAAACATTCAGTACTTC. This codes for CASSLSLVGKNIQYF.

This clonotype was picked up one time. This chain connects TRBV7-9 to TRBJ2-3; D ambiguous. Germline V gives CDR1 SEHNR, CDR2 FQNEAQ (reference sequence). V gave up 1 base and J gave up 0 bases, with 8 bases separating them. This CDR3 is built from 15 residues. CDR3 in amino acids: CASSLGGMSTDTQYF. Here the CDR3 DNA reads TGTGCCAGCAGCTTAGGCGGAATGAGCACAGATACGCAGTATTTT.

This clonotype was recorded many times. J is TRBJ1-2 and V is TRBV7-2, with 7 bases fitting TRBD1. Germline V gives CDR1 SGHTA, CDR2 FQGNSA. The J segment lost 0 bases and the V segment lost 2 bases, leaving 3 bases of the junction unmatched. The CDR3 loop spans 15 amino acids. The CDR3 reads CASSLRTGANYGYTF. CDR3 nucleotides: TGTGCCAGCAGCTTACGGACAGGAGCTAACTATGGCTACACCTTC.

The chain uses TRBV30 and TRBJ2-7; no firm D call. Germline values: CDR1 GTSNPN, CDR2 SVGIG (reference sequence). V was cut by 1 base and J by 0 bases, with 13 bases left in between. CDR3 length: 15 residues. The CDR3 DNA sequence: TGTGCCTGGAGTGCAGATTGGAAGAGCTCCTACGAGCAGTACGTC. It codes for CAWSADWKSSYEQYV.

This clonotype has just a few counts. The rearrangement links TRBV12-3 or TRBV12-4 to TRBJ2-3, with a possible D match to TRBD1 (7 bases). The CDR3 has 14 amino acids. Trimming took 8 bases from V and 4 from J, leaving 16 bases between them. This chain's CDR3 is CASCRGAGADTQYF. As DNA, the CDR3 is TGTGCCAGCTGCAGGGGGGCAGGAGCAGATACGCAGTATTTT.

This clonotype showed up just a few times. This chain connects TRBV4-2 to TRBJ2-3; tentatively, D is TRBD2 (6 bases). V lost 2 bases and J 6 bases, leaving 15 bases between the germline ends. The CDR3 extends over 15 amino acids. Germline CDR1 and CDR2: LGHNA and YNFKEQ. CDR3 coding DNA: TGTGCCAGCAGCCAAAACAGTCCTAGCGCGGATACGCAGTATTTT. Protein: CASSQNSPSADTQYF.

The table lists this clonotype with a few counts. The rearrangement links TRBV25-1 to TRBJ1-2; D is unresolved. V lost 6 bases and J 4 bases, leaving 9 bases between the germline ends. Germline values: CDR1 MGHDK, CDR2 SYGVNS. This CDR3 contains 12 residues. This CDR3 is CASRKELYGYTF. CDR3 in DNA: TGTGCCAGCAGAAAGGAACTCTATGGCTACACCTTC.

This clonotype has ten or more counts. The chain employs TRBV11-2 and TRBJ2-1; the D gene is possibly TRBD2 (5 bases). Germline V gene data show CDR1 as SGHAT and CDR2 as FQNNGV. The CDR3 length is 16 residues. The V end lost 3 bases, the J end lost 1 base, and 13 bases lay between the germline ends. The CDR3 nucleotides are TGTGCCAGCAGCTTTAATGCGGGCCGATCCTACAATGAGCAGTTCTTC. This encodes CASSFNAGRSYNEQFF. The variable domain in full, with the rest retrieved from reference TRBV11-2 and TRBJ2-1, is EAGVAQSPRYKIIEKRQSVAFWCNPISGHATLYWYQQILGQGPKLLIQFQNNGVVDDSQLPKDRFSAERLKGVDSTLKIQPAKLEDSAVYLCASSFNAGRSYNEQFFGPGTRLTVL.

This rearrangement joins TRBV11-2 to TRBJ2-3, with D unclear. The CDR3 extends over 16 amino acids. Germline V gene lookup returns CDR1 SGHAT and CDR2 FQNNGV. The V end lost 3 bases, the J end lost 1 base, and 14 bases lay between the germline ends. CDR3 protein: CASSLVVPRGTDTQYF. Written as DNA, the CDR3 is TGTGCCAGCAGCTTGGTAGTCCCCCGGGGCACAGATACGCAGTATTTT.

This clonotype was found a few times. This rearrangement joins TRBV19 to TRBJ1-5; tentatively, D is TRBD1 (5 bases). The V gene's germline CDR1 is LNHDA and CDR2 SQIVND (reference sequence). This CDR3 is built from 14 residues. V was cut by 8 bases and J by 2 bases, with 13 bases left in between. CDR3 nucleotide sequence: TGTGCCAGTCAGGGCCCGGTTGGCAATCAGCCCCAGCATTTT. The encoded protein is CASQGPVGNQPQHF.

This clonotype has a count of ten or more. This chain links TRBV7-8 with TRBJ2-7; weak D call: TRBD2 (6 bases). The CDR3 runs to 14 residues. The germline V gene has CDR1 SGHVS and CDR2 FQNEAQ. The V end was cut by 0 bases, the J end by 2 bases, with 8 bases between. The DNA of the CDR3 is TGTGCCAGCAGCTTAGCGGGAGGTCCCTACGAGCAGTACGTC. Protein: CASSLAGGPYEQYV.

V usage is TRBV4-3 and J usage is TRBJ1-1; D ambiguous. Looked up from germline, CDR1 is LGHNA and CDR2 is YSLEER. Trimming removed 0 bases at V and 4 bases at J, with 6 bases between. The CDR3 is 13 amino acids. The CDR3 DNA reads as TGCGCCAGCAGCCAAGATAGCAGCACTGAAGCTTTCTTT. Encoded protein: CASSQDSSTEAFF.

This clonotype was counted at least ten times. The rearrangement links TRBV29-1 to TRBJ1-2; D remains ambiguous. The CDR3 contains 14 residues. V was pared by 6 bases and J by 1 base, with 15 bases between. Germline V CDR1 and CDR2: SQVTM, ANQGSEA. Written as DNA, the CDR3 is TGCAGCGTCGTTCCGGTGCCCCATAACTATGGCTACACCTTC. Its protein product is CSVVPVPHNYGYTF.

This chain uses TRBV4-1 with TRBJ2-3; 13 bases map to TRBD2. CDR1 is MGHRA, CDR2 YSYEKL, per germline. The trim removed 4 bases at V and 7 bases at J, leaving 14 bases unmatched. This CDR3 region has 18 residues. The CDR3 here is CASSRGSGTSGEIYTQYF. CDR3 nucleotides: TGCGCCAGCAGCCGGGGATCCGGGACTAGCGGGGAGATCTATACGCAGTATTTT.

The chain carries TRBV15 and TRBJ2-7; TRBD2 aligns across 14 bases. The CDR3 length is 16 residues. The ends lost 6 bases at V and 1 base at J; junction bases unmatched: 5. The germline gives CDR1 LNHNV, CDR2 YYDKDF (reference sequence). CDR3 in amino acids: CATRAGTSGGSYEQYF. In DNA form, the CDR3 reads TGTGCCACCAGGGCTGGGACTAGCGGGGGATCCTACGAGCAGTACTTC.

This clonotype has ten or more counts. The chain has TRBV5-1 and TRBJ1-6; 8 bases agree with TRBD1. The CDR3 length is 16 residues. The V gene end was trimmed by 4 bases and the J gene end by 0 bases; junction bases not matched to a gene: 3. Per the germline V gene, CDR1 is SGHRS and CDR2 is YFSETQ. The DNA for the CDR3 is TGCGCCAGCAGCCGGACAGGGAGCTCCTATAATTCACCCCTCCACTTT. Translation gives CASSRTGSSYNSPLHF.

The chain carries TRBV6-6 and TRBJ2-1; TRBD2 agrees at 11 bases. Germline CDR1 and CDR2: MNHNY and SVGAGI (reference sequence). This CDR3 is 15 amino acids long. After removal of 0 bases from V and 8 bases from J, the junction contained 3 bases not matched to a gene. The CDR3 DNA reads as TGTGCCAGCAGTTACTCGCCGGGACTAGCGGATGAGCAGTTCTTC. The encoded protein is CASSYSPGLADEQFF.

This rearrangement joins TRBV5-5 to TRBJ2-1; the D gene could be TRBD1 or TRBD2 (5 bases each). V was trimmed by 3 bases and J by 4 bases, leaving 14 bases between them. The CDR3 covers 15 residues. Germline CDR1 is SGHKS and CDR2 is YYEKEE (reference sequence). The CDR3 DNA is TGTGCCAGCAGCTATTCCGGGACGTCGTACAATGAGCAGTTCTTC. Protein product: CASSYSGTSYNEQFF.

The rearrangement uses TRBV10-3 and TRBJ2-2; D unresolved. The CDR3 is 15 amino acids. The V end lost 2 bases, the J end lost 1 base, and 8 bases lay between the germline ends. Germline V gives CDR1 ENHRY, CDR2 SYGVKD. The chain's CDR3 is CAISESRGNTGELFF. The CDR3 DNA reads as TGTGCCATCAGTGAGAGTAGAGGGAACACCGGGGAGCTGTTTTTT.

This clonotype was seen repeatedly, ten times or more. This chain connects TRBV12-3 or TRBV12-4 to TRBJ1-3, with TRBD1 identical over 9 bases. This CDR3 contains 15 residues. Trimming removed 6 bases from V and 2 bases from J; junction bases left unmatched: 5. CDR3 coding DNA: TGTGCCAGCAGCCCGACAGGGGGGACTGGAAACACCATATATTTT. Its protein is CASSPTGGTGNTIYF.

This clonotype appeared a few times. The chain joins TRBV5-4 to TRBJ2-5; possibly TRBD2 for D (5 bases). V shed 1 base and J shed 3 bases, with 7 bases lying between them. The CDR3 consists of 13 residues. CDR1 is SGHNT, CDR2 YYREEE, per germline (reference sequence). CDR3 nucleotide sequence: TGTGCCAGCAGCTTGAGTAGCGAAGAGACCCAGTACTTC. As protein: CASSLSSEETQYF.